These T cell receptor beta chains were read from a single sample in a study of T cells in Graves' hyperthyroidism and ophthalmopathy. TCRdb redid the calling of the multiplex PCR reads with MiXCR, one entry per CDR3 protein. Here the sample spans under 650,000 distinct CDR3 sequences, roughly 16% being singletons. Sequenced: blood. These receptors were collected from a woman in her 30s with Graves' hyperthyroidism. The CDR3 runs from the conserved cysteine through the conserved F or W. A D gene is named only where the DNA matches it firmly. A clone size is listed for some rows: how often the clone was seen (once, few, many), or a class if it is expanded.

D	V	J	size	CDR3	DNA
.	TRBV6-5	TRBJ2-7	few	CASSYGSGLTYEQYF	TGTGCCAGCAGTTACGGCAGCGGGCTAACCTACGAGCAGTACTTC
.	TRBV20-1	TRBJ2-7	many	CSARLRGSYEQYF	TGCAGTGCTAGACTACGAGGTTCCTACGAGCAGTACTTC
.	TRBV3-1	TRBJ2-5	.	CASSQGGSETQYF	TGTGCCAGCAGCCAAGGGGGATCAGAGACCCAGTACTTC
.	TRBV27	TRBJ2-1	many	CASSLSPRRGYNEQFF	TGTGCCAGCAGTTTATCGCCTAGGAGGGGCTACAATGAGCAGTTCTTC
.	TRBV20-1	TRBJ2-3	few	CSARVVHEVLNTQYF	TGCAGTGCTAGAGTTGTTCATGAGGTGTTGAATACGCAGTATTTT
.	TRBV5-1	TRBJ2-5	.	CASSLTGWETQYF	TGCGCCAGCAGCTTGACAGGGTGGGAGACCCAGTACTTC
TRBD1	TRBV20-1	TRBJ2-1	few	CSARRQGLQFF	TGCAGTGCTCGCAGACAGGGGTTACAGTTCTTC
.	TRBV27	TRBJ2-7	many	CASSVTSVAYEQYF	TGTGCCAGCAGCGTTACTAGTGTCGCCTACGAGCAGTACTTC
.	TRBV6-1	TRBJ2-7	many	CASATGDEQYF	TGTGCCAGCGCGACCGGGGACGAGCAGTACTTC
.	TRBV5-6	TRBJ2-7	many	CASSLADYEQYF	TGTGCCAGCAGTTTGGCAGACTACGAGCAGTACTTC
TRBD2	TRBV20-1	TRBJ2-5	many	CSATIAGGDQETQYF	TGCAGTGCTACAATAGCGGGAGGGGACCAAGAGACCCAGTACTTC
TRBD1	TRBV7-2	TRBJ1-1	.	CASSARTGGITEAFF	TGTGCCAGCAGCGCCCGAACAGGGGGTATAACTGAAGCTTTCTTT
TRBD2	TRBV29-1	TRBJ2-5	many	CSVDLAGPGETQYF	TGCAGCGTTGACCTAGCGGGTCCAGGGGAGACCCAGTACTTC
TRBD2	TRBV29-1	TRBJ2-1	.	CSGVGSGRALNEQFF	TGCAGCGGGGTGGGGAGCGGGAGGGCCCTCAATGAGCAGTTCTTC
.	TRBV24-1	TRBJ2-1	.	CATSDLSGHPEQFF	TGTGCCACCAGTGACCTCTCGGGGCACCCAGAGCAGTTCTTC
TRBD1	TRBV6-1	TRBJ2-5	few	CASRPDRAPQETQYF	TGTGCCAGCAGGCCCGACAGGGCTCCCCAAGAGACCCAGTACTTC
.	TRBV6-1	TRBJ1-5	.	CASRKGSGFQPQHF	TGTGCCAGCAGAAAAGGCTCGGGTTTTCAGCCCCAGCATTTT
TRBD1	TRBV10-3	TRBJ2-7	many	CAIRGTGDFHEQYF	TGTGCCATCAGAGGGACAGGGGATTTCCACGAGCAGTACTTC
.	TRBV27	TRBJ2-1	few	CASTPSASVEQFF	TGTGCCAGCACCCCATCCGCTAGCGTTGAGCAGTTCTTC
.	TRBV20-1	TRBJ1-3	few	CSARDRGRATNTIYF	TGCAGTGCTAGAGATAGGGGCAGGGCGACAAACACCATATATTTT
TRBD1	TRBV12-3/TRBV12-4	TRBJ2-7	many	CASRAYRDRASEQYF	TGTGCCAGCAGGGCCTACCGGGACAGGGCGTCCGAGCAGTACTTC
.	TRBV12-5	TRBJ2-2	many	CASAGPTTGELFF	TGTGCTAGTGCGGGACCGACAACCGGGGAGCTGTTTTTT
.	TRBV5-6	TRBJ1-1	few	CASNFGVTEAFF	TGTGCCAGCAACTTCGGGGTCACTGAAGCTTTCTTT
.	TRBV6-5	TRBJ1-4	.	CASSLTGPGEKLFF	TGTGCCAGCAGTTTAACAGGGCCAGGCGAAAAACTGTTTTTT
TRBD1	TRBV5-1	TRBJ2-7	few	CASRGQGDSEQYF	TGCGCCAGCAGGGGACAGGGGGACTCCGAGCAGTACTTC
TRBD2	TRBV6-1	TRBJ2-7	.	CASATTSEASYEQYF	TGTGCCAGCGCCACTACTAGCGAAGCCTCCTACGAGCAGTACTTC
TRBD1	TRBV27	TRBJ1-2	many	CASIGWTGERYGYTF	TGTGCCAGCATAGGCTGGACAGGGGAGAGGTATGGCTACACCTTC
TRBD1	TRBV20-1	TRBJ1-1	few	CSAPRDRLNTEAFF	TGCAGTGCGCCCAGGGACAGGTTGAACACTGAAGCTTTCTTT
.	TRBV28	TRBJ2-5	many	CASSPTWTQETQYF	TGTGCCAGCAGTCCTACCTGGACTCAAGAGACCCAGTACTTC
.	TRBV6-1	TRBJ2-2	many	CATRIGGNLFTGELFF	TGTGCCACCCGCATCGGTGGCAACCTATTCACCGGGGAGCTGTTTTTT
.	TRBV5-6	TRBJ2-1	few	CASSLLPGEQFF	TGTGCCAGCAGCTTATTGCCGGGGGAGCAGTTCTTC
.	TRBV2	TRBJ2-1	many	CASREAGPLYNEQFF	TGTGCCAGCAGGGAAGCGGGTCCCCTCTACAATGAGCAGTTCTTC
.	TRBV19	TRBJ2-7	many	CASSIDRSGPYEQYF	TGTGCCAGTAGTATTGATCGTTCAGGTCCCTACGAGCAGTACTTC
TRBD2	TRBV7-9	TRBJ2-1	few	CASSLYSGGNNEQFF	TGTGCCAGCAGCTTATATAGCGGGGGTAACAATGAGCAGTTCTTC
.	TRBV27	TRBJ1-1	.	CASRETVKVEAFF	TGTGCCAGCAGGGAAACAGTTAAGGTTGAAGCTTTCTTT
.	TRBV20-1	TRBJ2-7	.	CRPGSASYEQYF	TGCAGGCCGGGGTCAGCTAGCTACGAGCAGTACTTC
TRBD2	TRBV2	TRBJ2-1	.	CASSRTSGTYEQFF	TGTGCCAGCAGTAGGACTAGCGGGACTTATGAGCAGTTCTTC
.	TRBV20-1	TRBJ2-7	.	CSAHPAVQGRYEQYF	TGCAGTGCCCACCCCGCCGTACAGGGAAGGTACGAGCAGTACTTC
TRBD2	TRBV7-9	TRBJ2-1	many	CASSSTSGGDEQFF	TGTGCCAGCAGCTCGACTAGCGGGGGTGATGAGCAGTTCTTC
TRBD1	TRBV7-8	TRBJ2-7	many	CASSLATGHYEQYF	TGTGCCAGCAGCTTAGCGACAGGGCACTACGAGCAGTACTTC
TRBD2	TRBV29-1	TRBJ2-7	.	CSVGDSGSRQYF	TGCAGCGTTGGTGATAGCGGGAGTAGGCAGTACTTC
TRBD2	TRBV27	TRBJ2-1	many	CASSLSPSGRDDEQFF	TGTGCCAGCAGTTTATCCCCCAGCGGGAGAGACGATGAGCAGTTCTTC
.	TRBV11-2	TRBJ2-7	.	CASSFESSYEQYF	TGTGCCAGCAGCTTCGAGAGTTCCTACGAGCAGTACTTC